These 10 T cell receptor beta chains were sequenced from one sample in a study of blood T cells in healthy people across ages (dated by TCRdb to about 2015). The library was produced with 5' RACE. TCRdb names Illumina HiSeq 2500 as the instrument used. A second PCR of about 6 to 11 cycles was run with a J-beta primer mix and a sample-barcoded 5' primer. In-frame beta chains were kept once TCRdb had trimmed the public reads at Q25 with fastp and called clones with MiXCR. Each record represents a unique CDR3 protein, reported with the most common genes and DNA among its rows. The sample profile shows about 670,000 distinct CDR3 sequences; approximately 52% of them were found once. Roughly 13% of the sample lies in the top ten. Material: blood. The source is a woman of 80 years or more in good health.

Here the CDR3 DNA reads TGTGCCAGCAGCTACACGACAGGTCCGGCGTCACCCCTCCACTTT. Its translation is CASSYTTGPASPLHF. V gene TRBV13 combines with J gene TRBJ1-6, with TRBD1 as a possible D gene (6 bases). Looked up from germline, CDR1 is PRHDT and CDR2 is FYEKMQ (reference sequence). V was shortened by 4 bases and J by 10 bases, with 17 bases between the two germline ends. This CDR3 comprises 15 residues.

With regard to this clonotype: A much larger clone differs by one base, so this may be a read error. The CDR3: CASSSKGVAGGSGSYNEQFF. In DNA, the CDR3 is TGTGCCAGCAGCTCAAAAGGGGTAGCGGGAGGGTCGGGCTCCTACAATGAGCAGTTCTTC. This chain links TRBV7-3 with TRBJ2-1, with TRBD2 matching over 11 bases. CDR3 length: 20 residues. V dropped 4 bases and J dropped 0; count of bases not matched to a gene: 14. Germline CDR1 is SGHTA and CDR2 is FQGTGA.

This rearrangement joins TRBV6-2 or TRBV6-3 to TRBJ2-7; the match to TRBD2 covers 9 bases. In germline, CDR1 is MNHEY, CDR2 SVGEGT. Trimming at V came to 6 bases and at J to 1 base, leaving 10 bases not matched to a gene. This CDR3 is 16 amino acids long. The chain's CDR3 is CASRTTTGLASYEQYF. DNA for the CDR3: TGTGCCAGCAGAACGACTACGGGACTAGCTTCCTACGAGCAGTACTTC.

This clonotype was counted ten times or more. CDR3 protein: CASSPTGINTEAFF. CDR3 nucleotide sequence: TGTGCCAGCAGTCCGACAGGGATAAACACTGAAGCTTTCTTT. The chain employs TRBV12-3 or TRBV12-4 and TRBJ1-1; 7 positions agree with TRBD1. The CDR3 extends over 14 amino acids. V lost 5 bases, J lost 2 bases, and 5 bases stayed unmatched.

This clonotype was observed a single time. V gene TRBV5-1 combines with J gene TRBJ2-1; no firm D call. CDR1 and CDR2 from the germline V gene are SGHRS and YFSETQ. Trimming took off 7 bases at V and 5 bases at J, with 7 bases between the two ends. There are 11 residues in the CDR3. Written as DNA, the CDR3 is TGCGCCAGCGGCGGCAACAATGAGCAGTTCTTC. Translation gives CASGGNNEQFF.

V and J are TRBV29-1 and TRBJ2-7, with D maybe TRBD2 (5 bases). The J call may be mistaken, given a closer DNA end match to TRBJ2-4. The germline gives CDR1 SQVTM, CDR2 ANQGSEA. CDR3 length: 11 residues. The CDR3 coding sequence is TGCAGCGGAGGGTTCGGAAACATTCAGTACTTC. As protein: CSGGFGNIQYF.

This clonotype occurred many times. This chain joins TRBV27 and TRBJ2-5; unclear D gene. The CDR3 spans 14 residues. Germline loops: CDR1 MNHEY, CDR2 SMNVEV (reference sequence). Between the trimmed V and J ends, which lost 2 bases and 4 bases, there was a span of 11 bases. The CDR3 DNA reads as TGTGCCAGCAGTTTAAGTGGGGTTGCAGAGACCCAGTACTTC. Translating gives CASSLSGVAETQYF.

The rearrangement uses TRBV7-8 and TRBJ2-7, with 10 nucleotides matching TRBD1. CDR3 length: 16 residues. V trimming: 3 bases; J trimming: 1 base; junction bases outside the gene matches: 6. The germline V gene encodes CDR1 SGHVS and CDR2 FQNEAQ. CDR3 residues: CASSLAPGQGSYEQYF. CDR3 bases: TGTGCCAGCAGCTTGGCACCGGGACAGGGGTCCTACGAGCAGTACTTC.

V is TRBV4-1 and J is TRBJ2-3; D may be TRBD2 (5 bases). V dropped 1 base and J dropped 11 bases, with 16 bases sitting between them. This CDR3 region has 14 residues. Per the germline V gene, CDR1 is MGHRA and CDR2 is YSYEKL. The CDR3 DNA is TGCGCCAGCAGCCAAGCCGCCCCCGCGAGCGGGCAGTATTTT. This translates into CASSQAAPASGQYF.

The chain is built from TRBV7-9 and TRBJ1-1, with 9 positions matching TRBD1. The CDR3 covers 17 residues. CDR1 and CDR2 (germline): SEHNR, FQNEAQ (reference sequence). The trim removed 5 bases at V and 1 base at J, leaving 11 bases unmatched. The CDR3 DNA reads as TGTGCCAGCAGCCGAGGCCGGGGGGACAGGGAGAACACTGAAGCTTTCTTT. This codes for CASSRGRGDRENTEAFF.